The clone carrying this T cell receptor (beta chain) came up many times. The sample is drawn from a study of T-cell reconstitution after alpha-beta-depleted transplantation in children. A library of TCRbeta sequences, prepared with unique molecular identifiers, was generated. TCRdb reanalysed the PCR reads using MiXCR and keeps one entry per CDR3 protein. The sample holds about 610,000 distinct CDR3 sequences, over 9.5% seen once. Trimming removed 2 bases at V and 1 base at J, with 11 bases between. The germline CDR1 and CDR2 sequences are MNHEY and SVGAGI. This CDR3 has 15 residues. Here the sequenced sample was PBMCs from the stem cell graft donor, taken from the stem cell graft. This clonotype originated in a human donor who donated a stem cell graft to a child with acute myeloid leukemia. The chain employs TRBV6-5 and TRBJ1-1; D perhaps matches TRBD1 (6 bases). The CDR3 DNA reads as TGTGCCAGCAGTTACACAGGGAAGAAGAACACTGAAGCTTTCTTT. As protein: CASSYTGKKNTEAFF.